The 29 T cell receptor beta chains given below trace back to one sample, sequenced in a study of T cell changes during pregnancy in multiple sclerosis. Profiling relied on immunoSEQ multiplex PCR, and the TCRdb table lists in-frame clones only, not all of them. The data contain around 62,000 clones, about nine tenths of them seen just once; the ten biggest clones take up 2% to 3%. The material was peripheral blood, obtained in the first trimester of pregnancy. These receptors originate from a female donor with multiple sclerosis, enrolled in a pregnancy study.

V and J are TRBV27 and TRBJ1-4; TRBD1 might be the D (6 bases). Germline values: CDR1 MNHEY, CDR2 SMNVEV (reference sequence). This CDR3 is built from 16 residues. V was trimmed by 6 bases and J by 8 bases, leaving 22 bases between them. Here the CDR3 reads CASSTTKGGLREKLFF. CDR3 bases: TGTGCCAGCAGCACAACAAAGGGGGGGCTCCGGGAAAAACTGTTTTTT.

The V gene is TRBV4-2, the J gene TRBJ2-7; 8 bases fit TRBD2. This CDR3 has 15 residues. Looked up from germline, CDR1 is LGHNA and CDR2 is YNFKEQ. V was pared by 0 bases and J by 2 bases, with 3 bases of the junction left unmatched. For the CDR3, the DNA is TGTGCCAGCAGCCAAGAACAGGGACTAGCCTACGAGCAGTACTTC. Translation gives CASSQEQGLAYEQYF.

This chain connects TRBV30 to TRBJ1-4, with TRBD1 matching over 7 bases. CDR3 size: 14 residues. The germline gives CDR1 GTSNPN, CDR2 SVGIG (reference sequence). The trim removed 7 bases at V and 3 bases at J, leaving 8 bases unmatched. The CDR3 nucleotides read TGTGCCTCCCAATCCGGGACAGCTAATGAAAAACTGTTTTTT. Translated, it gives CASQSGTANEKLFF.

The chain has TRBV30 and TRBJ1-2; weak D call: TRBD1 (5 bases). Deletions cut 2 bases from V and 8 bases from J, with 12 bases between. In germline, CDR1 is GTSNPN, CDR2 SVGIG (reference sequence). This CDR3 is 12 amino acids long. Here the CDR3 reads CAWSSRGEGYTF. CDR3 in DNA: TGTGCCTGGAGTTCGCGGGGGGAAGGCTACACCTTC.

The count of this clone is one. This chain's CDR3 is CASSSQPDPPGGGGAFF. DNA of the CDR3: TGTGCCAGCAGTTCCCAACCAGACCCCCCAGGGGGCGGGGGAGCTTTCTTT. The rearrangement links TRBV27 to TRBJ1-1; the match to TRBD1 covers 8 bases. In germline, CDR1 is MNHEY, CDR2 SMNVEV (reference sequence). J lost 10 bases, V lost 4 bases, and 20 bases had no gene match. This CDR3 has 17 residues.

The chain joins TRBV30 to TRBJ2-3, with TRBD2 matching over 7 bases. V trimming: 4 bases; J trimming: 2 bases; junction bases outside the gene matches: 9. The CDR3 runs 15 residues. Germline lookup yields CDR1 GTSNPN and CDR2 SVGIG (reference sequence). The CDR3 here is CAWTPDSGPTDTQYF. The CDR3 region has the DNA TGTGCCTGGACCCCAGATAGCGGGCCCACAGATACGCAGTATTTT. Full variable domain (rest looked up from reference TRBV30 and TRBJ2-3): SQTIHQWPATLVQPVGSPLSLECTVEGTSNPNLYWYRQAAGRGLQLLFYSVGIGQISSEVPQNLSASRPQDRQFILSSKKLLLSDSGFYLCAWTPDSGPTDTQYFGPGTRLTVL.

The chain joins TRBV4-2 to TRBJ2-3, with 11 bases identical to TRBD1. This CDR3 is 16 amino acids long. Germline V gene data show CDR1 as LGHNA and CDR2 as YNFKEQ. V gave up 0 bases and J gave up 4 bases; unmatched junction bases: 3. CDR3 sequence reads: CASSQDLGQGADTQYF. CDR3 nucleotides: TGTGCCAGCAGCCAAGATTTGGGACAGGGGGCAGATACGCAGTATTTT.

This clone was counted a single time. The chain is built from TRBV4-1 and TRBJ2-2; 10 bases match TRBD2. CDR1 MGHRA and CDR2 YSYEKL come from the germline V gene. This CDR3 spans 17 amino acids. The V segment lost 1 base and the J segment 4 bases; nucleotides outside the gene matches: 6. DNA for the CDR3: TGCGCCAGCAGCCAAGCGGAAGCGGGAGGGCTCACCGGGGAGCTGTTTTTT. Translated, it gives CASSQAEAGGLTGELFF.

The chain uses TRBV19 and TRBJ1-1; D call uncertain. This CDR3 has 17 residues. The V gene lost 4 bases and the J gene lost 6 bases, with 24 bases spanning the gap. Germline CDR1 and CDR2: LNHDA and SQIVND (reference sequence). CDR3 in amino acids: CASSKDRSRRRIAEAFF. CDR3 bases: TGTGCCAGTAGTAAAGACCGGTCAAGGAGAAGGATCGCTGAAGCTTTCTTT.

The V gene is TRBV11-2, the J gene TRBJ2-1; D is unclear. The CDR3 is made up of 13 amino acids. V shed 4 bases and J shed 11 bases, with 15 bases lying between them. The germline V gene encodes CDR1 SGHAT and CDR2 FQNNGV. The CDR3 sequence is CASSSTPLRKQFF. The CDR3 bases are TGTGCCAGCAGCTCTACCCCCTTGCGAAAGCAGTTCTTC.

The chain has TRBV11-2 and TRBJ2-3; D is undetermined. V was cut by 1 base and J by 4 bases, with 15 bases left in between. The CDR3 consists of 16 residues. CDR1 SGHAT and CDR2 FQNNGV come from the germline V gene. The CDR3 loop reads CASSLVSQWYADTQYF. The CDR3 bases are TGTGCCAGCAGCTTAGTCTCTCAGTGGTACGCAGATACGCAGTATTTT.

The CDR3 DNA is TGTGCCAGCAGCTTAGCGGCTAGCGAAGGGACCCAGTACTTC. Protein product: CASSLAASEGTQYF. The genes are TRBV7-9 and TRBJ2-5, with D tentatively TRBD2 (6 bases). Germline-derived CDR1 and CDR2 are SEHNR and FQNEAQ (reference sequence). The ends were cut back, 0 bases at V and 7 bases at J, with 12 bases in the middle. The CDR3 consists of 14 residues.

This clone showed up just a few times. The rearrangement joins TRBV18 to TRBJ2-1; TRBD2 is a possible D gene (5 bases). There are 14 residues in the CDR3. Germline V gene sequence: CDR1 KGHSH, CDR2 LQKENI. Trimming cost V 3 bases and J 2 bases, with 8 bases left between them. As DNA, the CDR3 is TGTGCCAGCTCACCTAGCGCTACCTACAATGAGCAGTTCTTC. Amino acids: CASSPSATYNEQFF.

DNA for the CDR3: TGTGCCAGCAGCTTCGAGACTCGACGGGCTGAAGCTTTCTTT. Its protein product is CASSFETRRAEAFF. The chain recombines TRBV11-2 with TRBJ1-1; D uncertain. The CDR3 covers 14 residues. CDR1 is SGHAT and CDR2 is FQNNGV in the germline V gene. The V and J ends lost 3 bases and 6 bases respectively, with 14 bases between them.

V usage is TRBV6-6 and J usage is TRBJ1-1; 10 positions agree with TRBD1. Germline CDR1 MNHNY, CDR2 SVGAGI (reference sequence). The V and J ends lost 2 bases and 5 bases, in that order; junction bases with no gene match: 5. The CDR3 is 15 residues long. DNA of the CDR3: TGTGCCAGCAGTTACGACAGGGGGCTCAATACTGAAGCTTTCTTT. As protein: CASSYDRGLNTEAFF.

This clone was observed a few times. The V call is TRBV7-2, the J call TRBJ2-7, with 8 positions matching TRBD1. V trimming: 0 bases; J trimming: 2 bases; junction bases outside the gene matches: 6. Germline V gene lookup returns CDR1 SGHTA and CDR2 FQGNSA. CDR3 length: 16 amino acids. The CDR3 DNA follows: TGTGCCAGCAGCTTAGCGGCCGGGACAGGCACCTACGAGCAGTACTTC. As protein: CASSLAAGTGTYEQYF.

This chain joins TRBV27 and TRBJ2-1; 10 bases fit TRBD1. The CDR3 length is 14 residues. Losses at the gene ends were 2 bases for V and 6 bases for J; bases not matched to a gene: 1. Germline CDR1 is MNHEY and CDR2 is SMNVEV (reference sequence). CDR3 bases: TGTGCCAGCAGTTTAGGACAGGGGGGCAATGAGCAGTTCTTC. It is translated as CASSLGQGGNEQFF.

V usage is TRBV6-5 and J usage is TRBJ1-6; D uncertain. With 6 bases removed from V and 4 bases from J, the gap between germline ends came to 10 bases. CDR3 length equals 14 residues. Germline CDR1 is MNHEY and CDR2 is SVGAGI. CDR3 DNA: TGTGCCAGCAGCCGTAGCGGATATAATTCACCCCTCCACTTT. Encoded protein: CASSRSGYNSPLHF.

This rearrangement joins TRBV19 to TRBJ2-1; 7 bases fit TRBD1. Germline CDR1 LNHDA, CDR2 SQIVND (reference sequence). Trimming took 6 bases from V and 6 from J; bases not matched to a gene: 8. The CDR3 has 14 residues. CDR3 loop: CASSRQGRVNEQFF. The DNA of the CDR3 is TGTGCCAGTAGCAGACAGGGAAGGGTCAATGAGCAGTTCTTC.

This clone was seen more than once but under ten times. The chain couples TRBV30 to TRBJ1-2, with D possibly being TRBD1 (6 bases). Germline V CDR1 and CDR2: GTSNPN, SVGIG (reference sequence). The CDR3 contains 11 residues. Trimming removed 4 bases at V and 10 bases at J, with 13 bases between. In DNA, the CDR3 is TGTGCCTGGACCCGCACAGGGCCCTACACCTTC. Residues: CAWTRTGPYTF.

V usage is TRBV19 and J usage is TRBJ1-2, with 8 positions matching TRBD1. The CDR3 runs 15 residues. The germline V gene encodes CDR1 LNHDA and CDR2 SQIVND (reference sequence). Trimming removed 6 bases from V and 6 bases from J; junction bases left unmatched: 12. CDR3 sequence reads: CASSDRGLGRDGYTF. CDR3 bases: TGTGCCAGTAGCGACAGGGGTTTAGGGAGAGATGGCTACACCTTC.

V and J are TRBV30 and TRBJ1-6, with 9 bases matching TRBD1. J gave up 0 bases and V 7 bases, and 4 bases lay outside the gene matches. The CDR3 has 15 residues. In germline, CDR1 is GTSNPN, CDR2 SVGIG (reference sequence). CDR3 bases: TGTGCCTCCGGACAGGGGAGCTCCTATAATTCACCCCTCCACTTT. Amino acids: CASGQGSSYNSPLHF.

The J gene is TRBJ2-5, the V gene TRBV9, with 7 bases that match TRBD1. The germline V gene has CDR1 SGDLS and CDR2 YYNGEE. There are 16 residues in the CDR3. J was trimmed by 3 bases and V by 0 bases; bases with no gene match: 8. The CDR3 nucleotides are TGTGCCAGCAGCGTAGGACCTCCTGGGACAGAAGAGACCCAGTACTTC. Translated: CASSVGPPGTEETQYF.

This clone was seen once. V usage is TRBV7-2 and J usage is TRBJ2-7; D is unresolved. Per the germline V gene, CDR1 is SGHTA and CDR2 is FQGNSA. V was cut by 3 bases and J by 0 bases, with 9 bases left in between. The length of the CDR3 is 14 residues. The CDR3 coding sequence is TGTGCCAGCAGCTTTCCGCCCGGCTCCTACGAGCAGTACTTC. Translated, it gives CASSFPPGSYEQYF.

This clone was counted a few times. V usage is TRBV6-5 and J usage is TRBJ2-1; 16 bases map to TRBD2. In germline, CDR1 is MNHEY, CDR2 SVGAGI. CDR3 length: 15 residues. Trimming removed 4 bases from V and 7 bases from J; junction bases left unmatched: 1. In DNA form, the CDR3 reads TGTGCCAGCAGTTCGGGACTAGCGGGAGGGAATGAGCAGTTCTTC. Its protein product is CASSSGLAGGNEQFF.

The V call is TRBV5-1, the J call TRBJ2-1; D possibly corresponds to TRBD1 (5 bases). V dropped 0 bases and J dropped 8 bases, with 15 bases sitting between them. The CDR3 has 15 amino acids. Per the germline V gene, CDR1 is SGHRS and CDR2 is YFSETQ. Here the CDR3 reads CASSLVGRVGDEQFF. The CDR3 DNA reads as TGCGCCAGCAGCTTGGTTGGCAGGGTCGGTGATGAGCAGTTCTTC.

V is TRBV6-6 and J is TRBJ1-2; D may be TRBD1 (6 bases). Per the germline V gene, CDR1 is MNHNY and CDR2 is SVGAGI (reference sequence). V lost 2 bases and J lost 7, with 11 bases in between. The CDR3 consists of 13 residues. The CDR3 here is CASSYPDRSGYTF. CDR3 in DNA: TGTGCCAGCAGTTACCCCGACAGGTCTGGCTACACCTTC.

The chain combines TRBV2 with TRBJ2-3; D may be TRBD2 (6 bases). Germline V CDR1 and CDR2: SNHLY, FYNNEI. Trimming pared 6 bases from V and 1 base from J, leaving 14 bases between. The length of the CDR3 is 15 residues. Here the CDR3 DNA reads TGTGCCAGCAGGGAGTTGGCTAGCGGCACAGATACGCAGTATTTT. Translating gives CASRELASGTDTQYF.

This clone was seen once. This chain joins TRBV27 and TRBJ2-1; TRBD2 matches 9 bases. The CDR3 length is 15 residues. Germline lookup yields CDR1 MNHEY and CDR2 SMNVEV (reference sequence). V dropped 2 bases and J dropped 1; count of bases not matched to a gene: 0. CDR3 nucleotide sequence: TGTGCCAGCAGTTTAGCGGGAGGGTCCTACAATGAGCAGTTCTTC. Translating it yields CASSLAGGSYNEQFF.